This is a list of T cell receptor beta chains from one sample in a study of spatial heterogeneity in lung cancer. TCRdb fed the 5' RACE reads into MiXCR, producing one record per CDR3 protein. The sample yields about 21,000 distinct CDR3 sequences, 4.6% seen once. This sample comprised PBMCs, obtained at surgery. All receptors derive from a male donor with early-stage non-small cell lung cancer. CDR3s include the opening cysteine and the closing phenylalanine or tryptophan. A D gene is named only where the DNA matches it firmly. Some rows have no size entry. The others give once, few or many, or a class for an expanded clone.

V gene: TRBV7-2; J gene: TRBJ2-3; clone size: many; D gene: TRBD2; CDR3 protein: CASSLSSGADTQYF; CDR3 DNA: TGTGCCAGCAGCTTGAGTAGCGGGGCCGATACGCAGTATTTT
V gene: TRBV19; J gene: TRBJ2-7; clone size: many; D gene: NA; CDR3 protein: CASRFTGSSYEQYF; CDR3 DNA: TGTGCCAGTAGGTTCACAGGGAGCTCCTACGAGCAGTACTTC
V gene: TRBV20-1; J gene: TRBJ2-7; clone size: many; D gene: NA; CDR3 protein: CSAKKGTYEQYF; CDR3 DNA: TGCAGTGCTAAGAAGGGCACCTACGAGCAGTACTTC
V gene: TRBV7-9; J gene: TRBJ1-6; clone size: many; D gene: NA; CDR3 protein: CASSLVLGQKYSPLHF; CDR3 DNA: TGTGCCAGCAGCTTAGTTCTTGGGCAGAAGTATTCACCCCTCCACTTT
V gene: TRBV6-5; J gene: TRBJ2-7; clone size: NA; D gene: NA; CDR3 protein: CASSYGLLGSSYEQYF; CDR3 DNA: TGTGCCAGCAGTTACGGTCTTTTGGGGAGCTCCTACGAGCAGTACTTC
V gene: TRBV15; J gene: TRBJ2-7; clone size: many; D gene: TRBD1; CDR3 protein: CATSRAGTDYEQYF; CDR3 DNA: TGTGCCACCAGCAGAGCCGGGACAGACTACGAGCAGTACTTC
V gene: TRBV12-3/TRBV12-4; J gene: TRBJ2-3; clone size: many; D gene: TRBD2; CDR3 protein: CASRASGRADTQYF; CDR3 DNA: TGTGCCAGCAGAGCTAGCGGGAGGGCAGATACGCAGTATTTT
V gene: TRBV11-2; J gene: TRBJ1-1; clone size: NA; D gene: NA; CDR3 protein: CASSLSRANTEAFF; CDR3 DNA: TGTGCCAGCAGCTTATCGAGGGCGAACACTGAAGCTTTCTTT
V gene: TRBV14; J gene: TRBJ1-6; clone size: many; D gene: TRBD1; CDR3 protein: CASSLDRRNNSPLHF; CDR3 DNA: TGTGCCAGCAGCCTGGACAGGAGGAATAATTCACCCCTCCACTTT
V gene: TRBV19; J gene: TRBJ2-6; clone size: NA; D gene: NA; CDR3 protein: CASSITDPGANVLTF; CDR3 DNA: TGTGCCAGTAGTATAACCGACCCTGGGGCCAACGTCCTGACTTTC
V gene: TRBV9; J gene: TRBJ2-1; clone size: few; D gene: TRBD2; CDR3 protein: CASSVGAGEGNEQFF; CDR3 DNA: TGTGCCAGCAGCGTGGGTGCGGGAGAAGGGAATGAGCAGTTCTTC
V gene: TRBV20-1; J gene: TRBJ2-3; clone size: few; D gene: NA; CDR3 protein: CSASLRAAPTDTQYF; CDR3 DNA: TGCAGTGCTAGCTTGCGGGCGGCACCCACAGATACGCAGTATTTT
V gene: TRBV28; J gene: TRBJ1-2; clone size: many; D gene: TRBD1; CDR3 protein: CASSWTGSYGYTF; CDR3 DNA: TGTGCCAGCAGCTGGACAGGAAGCTATGGCTACACCTTC
V gene: TRBV20-1; J gene: TRBJ1-2; clone size: many; D gene: TRBD1; CDR3 protein: CIGQAVNYGYTF; CDR3 DNA: TGCATAGGACAGGCGGTAAACTATGGCTACACCTTC
V gene: TRBV4-1; J gene: TRBJ2-2; clone size: many; D gene: NA; CDR3 protein: CASSQDLFGMANTGELFF; CDR3 DNA: TGCGCCAGCAGCCAAGATCTGTTTGGGATGGCGAACACCGGGGAGCTGTTTTTT
V gene: TRBV28; J gene: TRBJ1-4; clone size: many; D gene: NA; CDR3 protein: CASSLNLGNEKLFF; CDR3 DNA: TGTGCCAGCAGTTTAAATTTGGGTAATGAAAAACTGTTTTTT
V gene: TRBV7-9; J gene: TRBJ2-1; clone size: many; D gene: NA; CDR3 protein: CASRYENEQFF; CDR3 DNA: TGTGCCAGCAGGTATGAGAATGAGCAGTTCTTC
V gene: TRBV5-6; J gene: TRBJ2-2; clone size: many; D gene: NA; CDR3 protein: CASSNEWNTGELFF; CDR3 DNA: TGTGCCAGCAGCAATGAGTGGAACACCGGGGAGCTGTTTTTT
V gene: TRBV27; J gene: TRBJ2-1; clone size: many; D gene: NA; CDR3 protein: CASTVGGRNEQFF; CDR3 DNA: TGTGCCAGCACCGTAGGGGGAAGGAATGAGCAGTTCTTC
V gene: TRBV20-1; J gene: TRBJ2-3; clone size: many; D gene: NA; CDR3 protein: CSARPRGVSTDTQYF; CDR3 DNA: TGCAGTGCTAGACCCCGAGGAGTTAGCACAGATACGCAGTATTTT
V gene: TRBV20-1; J gene: TRBJ1-5; clone size: many; D gene: TRBD1; CDR3 protein: CSATNLAGGLSNQPQHF; CDR3 DNA: TGCAGTGCTACCAACCTCGCAGGGGGACTGAGCAATCAGCCCCAGCATTTT
V gene: TRBV20-1; J gene: TRBJ2-3; clone size: many; D gene: NA; CDR3 protein: CSAWDGRDTQYF; CDR3 DNA: TGCAGTGCTTGGGACGGTCGAGATACGCAGTATTTT
V gene: TRBV14; J gene: TRBJ2-2; clone size: many; D gene: NA; CDR3 protein: CASSQDLAGELFF; CDR3 DNA: TGTGCCAGCAGCCAAGATCTGGCCGGGGAGCTGTTTTTT
V gene: TRBV6-2/TRBV6-3; J gene: TRBJ2-2; clone size: few; D gene: NA; CDR3 protein: CASRTQGTGELFF; CDR3 DNA: TGTGCCAGCAGGACACAGGGAACCGGGGAGCTGTTTTTT
V gene: TRBV7-2; J gene: TRBJ2-5; clone size: many; D gene: TRBD1; CDR3 protein: CASRGQDRGRGQETQYF; CDR3 DNA: TGTGCCAGCAGGGGACAGGACAGGGGGCGAGGGCAAGAGACCCAGTACTTC
V gene: TRBV7-9; J gene: TRBJ2-5; clone size: many; D gene: NA; CDR3 protein: CASSLDRQGGETQYF; CDR3 DNA: TGTGCCAGCAGCTTAGATCGACAGGGAGGAGAGACCCAGTACTTC
V gene: TRBV12-3/TRBV12-4; J gene: TRBJ1-2; clone size: many; D gene: NA; CDR3 protein: CASSPTGNRGYTF; CDR3 DNA: TGTGCCAGCAGCCCTACTGGGAATCGCGGCTACACCTTC
V gene: TRBV4-3; J gene: TRBJ2-3; clone size: many; D gene: TRBD2; CDR3 protein: CASSPDFRSGIPADTQYF; CDR3 DNA: TGCGCCAGCAGCCCAGACTTTAGGAGCGGGATCCCCGCCGATACGCAGTATTTT
V gene: TRBV7-2; J gene: TRBJ2-7; clone size: NA; D gene: NA; CDR3 protein: CASSLVMEVEQYF; CDR3 DNA: TGTGCCAGCAGCTTAGTTATGGAGGTCGAGCAGTACTTC
V gene: TRBV19; J gene: TRBJ1-4; clone size: many; D gene: NA; CDR3 protein: CASMAGSLAPATNEKLFF; CDR3 DNA: TGTGCCAGTATGGCCGGAAGCTTGGCCCCCGCGACTAATGAAAAACTGTTTTTT
V gene: TRBV4-2; J gene: TRBJ2-5; clone size: NA; D gene: NA; CDR3 protein: CASSQASGADETQYF; CDR3 DNA: TGTGCCAGCAGCCAAGCGTCCGGGGCTGACGAGACCCAGTACTTC
V gene: TRBV29-1; J gene: TRBJ2-3; clone size: medium-sized; D gene: NA; CDR3 protein: CSVSRDTRTDTQYF; CDR3 DNA: TGCAGCGTTTCCCGGGACACCCGCACAGATACGCAGTATTTT
V gene: TRBV12-3/TRBV12-4; J gene: TRBJ2-7; clone size: medium-sized; D gene: NA; CDR3 protein: CATGRGTMYEQYF; CDR3 DNA: TGTGCCACCGGACGGGGTACAATGTACGAGCAGTACTTC
V gene: TRBV29-1; J gene: TRBJ2-1; clone size: many; D gene: TRBD1; CDR3 protein: CSVERDRGLPFVYNEQFF; CDR3 DNA: TGCAGCGTTGAGCGGGACAGGGGGCTACCCTTTGTCTACAATGAGCAGTTCTTC
V gene: TRBV3-1; J gene: TRBJ2-2; clone size: many; D gene: NA; CDR3 protein: CASSQVRVGGRGTGELFF; CDR3 DNA: TGTGCCAGCAGCCAAGTACGGGTAGGAGGGAGAGGCACCGGGGAGCTGTTTTTT
V gene: TRBV6-5; J gene: TRBJ2-6; clone size: many; D gene: TRBD1; CDR3 protein: CAAGQGGSGANVLTF; CDR3 DNA: TGTGCCGCCGGACAGGGGGGCTCTGGGGCCAACGTCCTGACTTTC